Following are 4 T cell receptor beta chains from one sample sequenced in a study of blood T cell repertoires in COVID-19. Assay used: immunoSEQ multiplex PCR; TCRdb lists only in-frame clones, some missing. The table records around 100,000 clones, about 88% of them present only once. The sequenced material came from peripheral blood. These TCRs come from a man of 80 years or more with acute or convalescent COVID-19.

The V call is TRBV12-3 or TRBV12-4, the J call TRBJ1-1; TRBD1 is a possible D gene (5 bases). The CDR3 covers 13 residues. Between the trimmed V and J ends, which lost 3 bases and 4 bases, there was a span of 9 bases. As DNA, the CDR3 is TGTGCCAGCAGTTTCTCACAGGCCACTGAAGCTTTCTTT. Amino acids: CASSFSQATEAFF.

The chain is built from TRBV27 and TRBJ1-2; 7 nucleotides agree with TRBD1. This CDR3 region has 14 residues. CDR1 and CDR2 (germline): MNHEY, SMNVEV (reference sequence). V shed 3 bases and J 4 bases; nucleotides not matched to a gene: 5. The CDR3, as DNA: TGTGCCAGCAGTTTCAACGACAGGGTCTATGGCTACACCTTC. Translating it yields CASSFNDRVYGYTF.

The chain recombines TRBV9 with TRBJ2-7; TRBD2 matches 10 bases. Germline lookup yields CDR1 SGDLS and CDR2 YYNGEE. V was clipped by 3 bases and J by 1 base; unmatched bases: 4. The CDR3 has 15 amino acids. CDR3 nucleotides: TGTGCCAGCAGCGAGGGACTAGCGCATTCCTACGAGCAGTACTTC. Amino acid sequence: CASSEGLAHSYEQYF.

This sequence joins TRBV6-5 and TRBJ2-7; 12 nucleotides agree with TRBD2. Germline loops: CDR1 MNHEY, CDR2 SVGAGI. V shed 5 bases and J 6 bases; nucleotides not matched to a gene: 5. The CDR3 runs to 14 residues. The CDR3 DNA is TGTGCCAGCAGTCTCGGACTAGCGGGGACCGAGCAGTACTTC. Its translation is CASSLGLAGTEQYF.